These 7 T cell receptor beta chains came from one sample sequenced in a study of T cell repertoires in cytomegalovirus infection. TCRdb re-derived calls from the reads in MiXCR, one entry per CDR3 protein. The sample lists about 190,000 distinct CDR3 sequences, 25% to 30% seen once, with just over 30% in the top ten. What was sequenced was PBMCs. The origin of the receptors is a human donor in good health (CMV status not recorded). Some clones in this sample may be carry-over from other donors' samples.

V gene TRBV4-2 combines with J gene TRBJ1-1; D is unclear. Germline CDR1 reads LGHNA; CDR2 reads YNFKEQ. The CDR3 runs to 14 residues. Trimming shortened V by 0 bases and J by 1 base, and 6 bases separated the two germline ends. The DNA for the CDR3 is TGTGCCAGCAGCCAAGAGCCGAGGAACACTGAAGCTTTCTTT. This gives the protein CASSQEPRNTEAFF.

The table lists this clonotype with many counts. The V call is TRBV11-2, the J call TRBJ1-1; D ambiguous. CDR3 size: 14 residues. Trimming took off 5 bases at V and 1 base at J, with 11 bases between the two ends. CDR1 SGHAT and CDR2 FQNNGV come from the germline V gene. CDR3 in amino acids: CASSLGLENTEAFF. DNA of the CDR3: TGTGCCAGCAGCCTCGGACTGGAGAACACTGAAGCTTTCTTT.

The J gene is TRBJ1-5, the V gene TRBV7-8, with TRBD1 as a possible D gene (5 bases). The CDR3 covers 18 residues. Per the germline V gene, CDR1 is SGHVS and CDR2 is FQNEAQ. V was shortened by 3 bases and J by 3 bases, with 21 bases between the two germline ends. The CDR3 here is CASSFGHSLREINQPQHF. DNA of the CDR3: TGTGCCAGCAGCTTCGGACACTCTCTCAGGGAAATCAATCAGCCCCAGCATTTT.

This chain connects TRBV2 to TRBJ2-7; D could derive from TRBD1 or TRBD2 (5 bases each). The CDR3 has 14 amino acids. Trimming removed 6 bases from V and 5 bases from J, with 17 bases in between. The V gene's germline CDR1 is SNHLY and CDR2 FYNNEI. The CDR3 coding sequence is TGTGCCAGCAGAGATCGCCCAGGGAGACACGAGCAGTACTTC. This translates into CASRDRPGRHEQYF.

This clonotype was seen a few times. The genes are TRBV5-1 and TRBJ2-3, with a possible D match to TRBD2 (6 bases). Germline values: CDR1 SGHRS, CDR2 YFSETQ. The CDR3 sequence is 16 residues long. V shed 0 bases and J shed 2 bases, with 13 bases lying between them. Here the CDR3 DNA reads TGCGCCAGCAGCTTGGAGGGAGGAGCCTTCACAGATACGCAGTATTTT. This encodes CASSLEGGAFTDTQYF.

The table lists this clonotype with a few counts. This sequence joins TRBV19 and TRBJ2-1, with TRBD2 matching 9 bases. Trimming cost V 6 bases and J 2 bases; bases outside gene matches: 5. The CDR3 covers 15 residues. Per germline, CDR1 LNHDA and CDR2 SQIVND (reference sequence). In DNA, the CDR3 is TGTGCCAGTAGCCTAGCGGGGACCCCCTACAATGAGCAGTTCTTC. As protein: CASSLAGTPYNEQFF. Combining the CDR3 with reference TRBV19 and TRBJ2-1 gives the whole variable domain DGGITQSPKYLFRKEGQNVTLSCEQNLNHDAMYWYRQDPGQGLRLIYYSQIVNDFQKGDIAEGYSVSREKKESFPLTVTSAQKNPTAFYLCASSLAGTPYNEQFFGPGTRLTVL.

The V and J genes are TRBV24-1 and TRBJ1-2; a possible D gene is TRBD1 (6 bases). The germline CDR1 and CDR2 sequences are KGHDR and SFDVKD. This CDR3 region has 13 residues. V lost 6 bases and J lost 5, with 12 bases in between. The CDR3 region is CATSRTERYGYTF. The CDR3 DNA reads TGTGCCACCAGTCGGACAGAAAGATATGGCTACACCTTC.